This TCR beta chain originates from a study of blood T cell repertoires in COVID-19. As for the study in general: The samples span acute and convalescent COVID-19 from the United States, Italy and Spain.

Trimming cost V 1 base and J 5 bases, with 15 bases left between them. Per the germline V gene, CDR1 is SNHLY and CDR2 is FYNNEI. This CDR3 spans 16 amino acids. Original analysis: Amplification of reference gene primers provided the estimated nucleated cell counts. Method: immunoSEQ multiplex PCR; TCRdb's copy keeps in-frame clones and lacks some. V and J calls and clone size are as listed in that table; D and trimming were resolved from the DNA. The sample lists about 310,000 clones, 85% occurring once. Participants were placed into cohorts based on the clinical history they reported. Specimen: PBMCs or T cells enriched from blood (not recorded which). The receptor's source is a woman between 25 and 40 years old who had been exposed to COVID-19. The chain uses TRBV2 and TRBJ1-5, with D possibly matching TRBD1 (5 bases). Here the CDR3 reads CASSEEAPGIHQPQHF. The CDR3 DNA is TGTGCCAGCAGTGAAGAAGCGCCAGGGATCCATCAGCCCCAGCATTTT. Together with reference TRBV2 and TRBJ1-5, the CDR3 gives the full variable domain: EPEVTQTPSHQVTQMGQEVILRCVPISNHLYFYWYRQILGQKVEFLVSFYNNEISEKSEIFDDQFSVERPDGSNFTLKIRSTKLEDSAMYFCASSEEAPGIHQPQHFGDGTRLSIL.